This record looks at one TCR beta chain sequence and its context. As originally analysed: Estimation of nucleated cell counts was performed using reference gene primer amplification. Profiled with immunoSEQ multiplex PCR; TCRdb holds only in-frame clones, not every one. That table gives V, J and clone size, and the DNA gave D and trimming. The sample consists of about 290,000 clones, 85% to 90% of them appearing once. The data stem from a study of blood T cell repertoires in COVID-19. Study background: Specimens from acute and convalescent COVID-19 originated in the United States, Italy and Spain.

The specimen was peripheral blood. This TCR was recovered from a woman younger than 45 with COVID-19, enrolled during active disease.

CDR3 protein: CASSSGHWNTGELFF. CDR3 DNA sequence: TGTGCCAGCTCGTCGGGACACTGGAACACCGGGGAGCTGTTTTTT. The rearrangement joins TRBV18 to TRBJ2-2; D possibly corresponds to TRBD1 (6 bases). Trimming shortened V by 6 bases and J by 1 base, and 12 bases separated the two germline ends. This CDR3 comprises 15 residues. In germline, CDR1 is KGHSH, CDR2 LQKENI. Variable domain in full (rest from reference TRBV18 and TRBJ2-2): NAGVMQNPRHLVRRRGQEARLRCSPMKGHSHVYWYRQLPEEGLKFMVYLQKENIIDESGMPKERFSAEFPKEGPSILRIQQVVRGDSAAYFCASSSGHWNTGELFFGEGSRLTVL.